The T cell receptor beta chain under discussion was sequenced for a study of blood T cell repertoires in COVID-19. As for the study in general: T cells, B-cell-depleted T cells, or PBMCs supplied cDNA or gDNA.

The V and J ends lost 2 bases and 6 bases respectively, with 5 bases between them. Germline V gene data show CDR1 as SGHVS and CDR2 as FQNEAQ. The CDR3 has 12 amino acids. Profiled with immunoSEQ multiplex PCR; TCRdb holds only in-frame clones, not every one. The top ten hold 1.4% to 1.5% of the sample, which has about 210,000 clones, around 88% seen once. This receptor was identified in a man between 18 and 29 years old with active or convalescent COVID-19. Sequencing was carried out using peripheral blood. J is TRBJ1-3 and V is TRBV7-8; D remains unclear. CDR3 region: CASSLSENTIYF. The CDR3 coding sequence is TGTGCCAGCAGCTTAAGCGAAAACACCATATATTTT.